These T cell receptor beta chains were read from a single sample in a study of T cells in Graves' hyperthyroidism and ophthalmopathy. TCRdb recomputed calls from the multiplex PCR reads with MiXCR, one row per CDR3 protein. The repertoire consists of 490,000 or so distinct CDR3 sequences, with over 45% occurring once and the leading ten covering around two fifths. The material sequenced was peripheral blood or thyroid tissue (not recorded which). Source of these receptors: an adult woman with Graves' disease, either hyperthyroidism or ophthalmopathy (not recorded which). CDR3s include the opening cysteine and the closing phenylalanine or tryptophan. The D gene is left open where the match is weak. Part of the rows lack a size; the others show once, few, many or a class for expanded clones.

>NA|TRBJ1-4|NA|TRBV7-8
CASSDAGQTAAIEKLFF
TGTGCCAGCAGTGACGCGGGGCAGACTGCGGCAATCGAAAAACTGTTTTTT
>NA|TRBJ1-2|TRBD1|TRBV29-1
CSVDTPTGGTGYTF
TGCAGCGTTGATACCCCGACAGGGGGCACGGGCTACACCTTC
>NA|TRBJ2-7|TRBD2|TRBV7-9
CASSFETSDREQYF
TGTGCCAGCAGTTTTGAAACTAGCGATCGCGAGCAGTACTTC
>NA|TRBJ2-1|NA|TRBV20-1
CSAKLYGRHNEQFF
TGCAGTGCTAAATTGTACGGTCGTCACAATGAGCAGTTCTTC
>many|TRBJ1-1|NA|TRBV2
CASSEVGDTEAFF
TGTGCCAGCAGTGAGGTGGGGGACACTGAAGCTTTCTTT
>NA|TRBJ2-7|TRBD1|TRBV5-5
CASSLAKGGSDYEQYF
TGCGCCAGCAGCTTGGCCAAAGGGGGCAGTGATTACGAGCAGTACTTC
>NA|TRBJ1-2|TRBD1|TRBV14
CASSATRDRGNYGYTF
TGTGCCAGCTCAGCGACCCGGGACAGGGGTAACTATGGCTACACCTTC
>few|TRBJ1-1|NA|TRBV20-1
CSARGGPGDTEAFF
TGCAGTGCGAGGGGAGGGCCGGGGGACACTGAAGCTTTCTTT
>NA|TRBJ2-7|NA|TRBV29-1
CSPRGTRYEQYF
TGCAGCCCCCGCGGGACACGCTACGAGCAGTACTTC
>NA|TRBJ1-1|NA|TRBV7-2
CASSFIGSEAFF
TGTGCCAGCAGCTTTATCGGTTCTGAAGCTTTCTTT
>NA|TRBJ1-2|NA|TRBV2
CASRATGGRAIF
TGTGCCAGCAGGGCCACTGGGGGACGGGCCATCTTC